The 8 T cell receptor beta chains listed next were all sequenced from one sample in a study of molecular identifiers for immune sequencing clone quantification. TCRdb ran MiXCR on the PCR reads and lists one entry per CDR3 protein. This table holds some 590,000 distinct CDR3 sequences, about 25% found once. Sequencing was carried out using naive CD8+ T cells from blood, with Jurkat cell RNA spiked in. Described subset: FACS-sorted CD8+CD4-CCR7+CD45RA+ naive T cells. The source is a human donor in good health. Some libraries in this study had Jurkat cell RNA spiked in.

V is TRBV27 and J is TRBJ1-1; TRBD1 matches at 10 bases. The germline V gene encodes CDR1 MNHEY and CDR2 SMNVEV (reference sequence). V lost 7 bases and J lost 6; bases outside the gene matches: 8. The CDR3 is 14 residues long. Here the CDR3 DNA reads TGTGCCAGCAAAAGGACAGGGGGAGATTCTGAAGCTTTCTTT. It encodes CASKRTGGDSEAFF.

This clonotype occurred many times. The rearrangement uses TRBV27 and TRBJ2-2; a possible D gene is TRBD2 (5 bases). Germline V gives CDR1 MNHEY, CDR2 SMNVEV (reference sequence). Trimming took 5 bases from V and 7 from J, leaving 23 bases between them. This CDR3 has 17 residues. CDR3 region: CASSHLPMITRDGELFF. CDR3 sequence (DNA): TGTGCCAGCAGTCACCTCCCGATGATCACTAGGGACGGGGAGCTGTTTTTT.

This clonotype was picked up many times. The chain uses TRBV4-1 and TRBJ2-7, with 9 bases aligning to TRBD1. Germline CDR1 MGHRA, CDR2 YSYEKL. With V trimmed by 0 bases and J by 5 bases, 8 bases remained unmatched. The CDR3 is made up of 16 amino acids. The CDR3 here is CASSQDTFRDRDEQYF. The CDR3, as DNA: TGCGCCAGCAGCCAAGATACCTTCCGGGACAGGGACGAGCAGTACTTC.

Turning to this clonotype: Compared with germline, one end of the junction differs, possibly owing to a read error. The CDR3: CARSPGGGPNPYEQYF. In nucleotides, the CDR3 is TGCGCCCGCAGCCCGGGGGGGGGCCCAAACCCATACGAGCAGTACTTC. The chain has TRBV5-1 and TRBJ2-7, with 8 bases that match TRBD2. Germline loops: CDR1 SGHRS, CDR2 YFSETQ. The length of the CDR3 is 16 residues.

This clonotype showed up many times. A read error may account for a junction end that differs from germline. The J gene is TRBJ2-3, the V gene TRBV28, with 14 bases that match TRBD2. Germline-derived CDR1 and CDR2 are MDHEN and SYDVKM. The CDR3 contains 18 residues. The CDR3 loop is CASSPPRATSGRAYLFNF. In DNA form, the CDR3 reads TGTGCCAGCAGTCCCCCCCGCGCGACTAGCGGGAGGGCGTACCTCTTTAATTTT.

The V gene is TRBV18, the J gene TRBJ2-3; D is undetermined. This CDR3 has 13 residues. The ends were cut back, 2 bases at V and 3 bases at J, with 6 bases in the middle. Germline assignment: CDR1 KGHSH and CDR2 LQKENI. The CDR3 nucleotides read TGTGCCAGCTCACCAGGGAAAACAGATACGCAGTATTTT. Amino acid sequence: CASSPGKTDTQYF.

This clonotype was counted only a few times. The genes are TRBV2 and TRBJ1-5; maybe TRBD1 (5 bases). Between the trimmed V and J ends, which lost 1 base and 7 bases, there was a span of 11 bases. The length of the CDR3 is 14 residues. From germline, CDR1 is SNHLY and CDR2 FYNNEI. This chain's CDR3 is CASSEGAGTQPQHF. CDR3 sequence (DNA): TGTGCCAGCAGTGAAGGGGCAGGGACGCAGCCCCAGCATTTT.

This clonotype showed up many times. The gene calls are TRBV7-2 and TRBJ2-3, with D possibly TRBD2 on 6 matching bases. Looked up from germline, CDR1 is SGHTA and CDR2 is FQGNSA. The CDR3 has 16 residues. Trimming stripped 4 bases from V and 2 bases from J, with 16 bases between. The CDR3 region has the DNA TGTGCCAGCAGCTCCCTCCTAGCGCCTTACACAGATACGCAGTATTTT. This encodes CASSSLLAPYTDTQYF.